Shown below are 14 T cell receptor beta chains from a single sample sequenced in a study of memory CD4+ T cells and cytomegalovirus serostatus. Data came from immunoSEQ multiplex PCR; TCRdb stores just in-frame clones and leaves some out. The sample shows about 46,000 clones, roughly three quarters of them seen only once. The sort gate was single viable CD3+CD4+CD8-CD45RO+ cells for memory CD4+ T cells. Sequenced: memory CD4+ T cells from blood. These receptors all stem from an adult in good health and CMV-seronegative.

The chain links TRBV2 to TRBJ1-5, with a weak D call TRBD1 (5 bases). The V and J ends lost 5 bases and 2 bases respectively, with 13 bases between them. Per germline, CDR1 SNHLY and CDR2 FYNNEI. This CDR3 comprises 15 residues. CDR3 loop: CASSNMGGGNQPQHF. Here the CDR3 DNA reads TGTGCCAGCAGTAATATGGGGGGTGGCAATCAGCCCCAGCATTTT.

The V and J genes are TRBV9 and TRBJ2-2, with D possibly being TRBD1 (6 bases). Trimming removed 7 bases at V and 4 bases at J, with 17 bases between. Per the germline V gene, CDR1 is SGDLS and CDR2 is YYNGEE. This CDR3 is 15 amino acids long. CDR3 loop: CASALDSSLTGELFF. As DNA, the CDR3 is TGTGCCAGCGCCCTGGACAGCTCACTCACCGGGGAGCTGTTTTTT. Using reference TRBV9 and TRBJ2-2 for the parts outside the CDR3, the full variable domain is DSGVTQTPKHLITATGQRVTLRCSPRSGDLSVYWYQQSLDQGLQFLIQYYNGEERAKGNILERFSAQQFPDLHSELNLSSLELGDSALYFCASALDSSLTGELFFGEGSRLTVL.

The chain has TRBV10-3 and TRBJ2-5, with TRBD1 matching over 7 bases. The J call is doubtful: the DNA matches TRBJ2-7 better. The CDR3 loop spans 14 amino acids. The germline V gene encodes CDR1 ENHRY and CDR2 SYGVKD. In nucleotides, the CDR3 is TGTGCCACCACGTACCGACAGGGCTCCTACGAGCAGTACTTC. Amino acid sequence: CATTYRQGSYEQYF.

This clone appeared a single time. The chain has TRBV29-1 and TRBJ2-7, with 7 bases lining up with TRBD1. This CDR3 is built from 12 residues. Germline assignment: CDR1 SQVTM and CDR2 ANQGSEA. With 4 bases clipped from V and 2 bases from J, the junction kept 2 bases outside the gene matches. The CDR3 bases are TGCAGCGTTGGACAGGGAACCTACGAGCAGTACTTC. Translating gives CSVGQGTYEQYF.

The rearrangement links TRBV5-5 to TRBJ1-2; TRBD1 agrees at 8 bases. The CDR3 is 17 amino acids. The J segment lost 4 bases and the V segment lost 0 bases, leaving 11 bases of the junction unmatched. Germline V gives CDR1 SGHKS, CDR2 YYEKEE (reference sequence). CDR3 in amino acids: CASSLAGGQASTYGYTF. The CDR3 bases are TGTGCCAGCAGCTTGGCCGGGGGACAGGCCAGTACCTATGGCTACACCTTC.

The chain carries TRBV5-5 and TRBJ1-4; D is unclear. Germline V lookup: CDR1 SGHKS, CDR2 YYEKEE (reference sequence). The CDR3 covers 16 residues. V was shortened by 2 bases and J by 6 bases, with 17 bases between the two germline ends. This chain's CDR3 is CASSFLMRSRDEKLFF. The CDR3 DNA reads as TGTGCCAGCAGCTTCTTGATGCGTTCACGGGATGAAAAACTGTTTTTT.

The V and J genes are TRBV30 and TRBJ2-1, with D possibly being TRBD1 (6 bases). V dropped 1 base and J dropped 9 bases, with 13 bases sitting between them. The CDR3 sequence is 13 residues long. CDR1 and CDR2 (germline): GTSNPN, SVGIG (reference sequence). CDR3 sequence: CAWSGVETGEQFF. CDR3 bases: TGTGCCTGGAGTGGGGTTGAGACAGGTGAGCAGTTCTTC.

The chain uses TRBV4-3 and TRBJ2-3; D tentatively reads TRBD1 or TRBD2 (5 bases each). Germline V gene lookup returns CDR1 LGHNA and CDR2 YSLEER. The CDR3 length is 16 residues. Deletions cut 4 bases from V and 6 bases from J, with 20 bases between. CDR3 sequence (DNA): TGCGCCAGCAGCCGTAGTGGGACGGGATATCGGGATACGCAGTATTTT. This translates into CASSRSGTGYRDTQYF.

The J gene is TRBJ2-7, the V gene TRBV6-1, with D hard to call. V lost 3 bases and J lost 5, with 8 bases in between. The CDR3 is made up of 12 amino acids. CDR1 and CDR2 from the germline V gene are MNHNS and SASEGT. The CDR3 spells CASSDSLHEQYF. The CDR3 nucleotides read TGTGCCAGCAGTGATAGTCTCCACGAGCAGTACTTC.

This chain links TRBV6-6 with TRBJ1-5; D is uncertain. This CDR3 is built from 14 residues. Germline V gives CDR1 MNHNY, CDR2 SVGAGI (reference sequence). V lost 6 bases and J 5 bases, leaving 14 bases between the germline ends. CDR3 sequence reads: CASSRPGRHQPQHF. The CDR3 DNA reads TGTGCCAGCAGCCGCCCCGGGAGGCATCAGCCCCAGCATTTT.

The genes are TRBV6-1 and TRBJ1-6; D remains ambiguous. The CDR3 consists of 14 residues. V was trimmed by 2 bases and J by 7 bases, leaving 9 bases between them. Germline CDR1 is MNHNS and CDR2 is SASEGT. CDR3 nucleotide sequence: TGTGCCAGCAGTGAATGGGCAGGCAATTCACCCCTCCACTTT. It yields the protein CASSEWAGNSPLHF.

The V call is TRBV5-8, the J call TRBJ1-2; D is unresolved. Germline CDR1 and CDR2: SGHTS and YDEGEE. CDR3 length equals 13 residues. The germline V and J ends were trimmed by 6 bases and 2 bases, with 11 bases remaining between them. In DNA form, the CDR3 reads TGTGCCAGCATTCCGTACCCAAACTATGGCTACACCTTC. This translates into CASIPYPNYGYTF.

This clone has only one observation. The rearrangement uses TRBV14 and TRBJ1-1; D gene ambiguous. The CDR3 totals 13 residues. V was cut by 4 bases and J by 9 bases, with 15 bases left in between. Germline loops: CDR1 SGHDN, CDR2 FVKESK. DNA of the CDR3: TGTGCCAGCAGCCCCCGGACTGGGGAGAAAGCTTTCTTT. Amino acids: CASSPRTGEKAFF.

The chain uses TRBV11-2 and TRBJ1-4, with D tentatively TRBD1 (6 bases). The V and J ends lost 6 bases and 7 bases respectively, with 15 bases between them. Germline V gene sequence: CDR1 SGHAT, CDR2 FQNNGV. The CDR3 loop spans 14 amino acids. CDR3 sequence reads: CASRSGVSAEKLFF. The CDR3, as DNA: TGTGCCAGCAGATCAGGGGTCTCGGCTGAAAAACTGTTTTTT.